This TCR beta chain was found in a study of blood T cell repertoires in COVID-19. In the original processing: Estimated nucleated cell counts came from reference gene primer amplification. Assay used: immunoSEQ multiplex PCR; TCRdb lists only in-frame clones, some missing. V, J and clone size reflect that table, while D and trimming were determined from the DNA. The sample lists about 100,000 clones, just under 85% occurring once. The germline gives CDR1 SNHLY, CDR2 FYNNEI. The CDR3 totals 14 residues. The V gene lost 2 bases and the J gene lost 9 bases, with 14 bases spanning the gap. The origin of this receptor is a man aged 45-65 years with active or convalescent COVID-19. The chain recombines TRBV2 with TRBJ1-5, with a possible D match to TRBD1 (5 bases). Material: peripheral blood. Here the CDR3 reads CASSESEGLGPQHF. Written as DNA, the CDR3 is TGTGCCAGCAGTGAATCCGAGGGACTCGGGCCCCAGCATTTT.